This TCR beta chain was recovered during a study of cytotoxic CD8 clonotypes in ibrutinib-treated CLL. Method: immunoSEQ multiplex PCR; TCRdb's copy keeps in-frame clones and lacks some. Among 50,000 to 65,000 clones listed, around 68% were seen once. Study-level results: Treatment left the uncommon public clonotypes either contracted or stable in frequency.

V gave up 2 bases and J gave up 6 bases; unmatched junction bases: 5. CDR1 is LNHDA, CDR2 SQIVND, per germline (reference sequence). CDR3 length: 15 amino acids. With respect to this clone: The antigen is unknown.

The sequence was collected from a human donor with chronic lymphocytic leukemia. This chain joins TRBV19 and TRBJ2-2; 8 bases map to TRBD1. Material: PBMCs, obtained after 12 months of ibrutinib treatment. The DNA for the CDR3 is TGTGCCAGTAGTATATCAGGGGGCATGGCCGGGGAGCTGTTTTTT. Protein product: CASSISGGMAGELFF.